These T cell receptor beta chains were read from a single sample in a study of blood T cell repertoires in COVID-19. TCRdb's table, derived via immunoSEQ multiplex PCR, lists solely in-frame clones and lacks some. The top ten hold about 2.5% of the sample, which has over 250,000 clones, about 90% seen once. Material for sequencing was peripheral blood. The receptors were sampled from a woman in her 50s with acute or convalescent COVID-19. Both conserved end residues are part of each CDR3. A D gene is named only where the DNA matches it firmly. Clone size is stated in some rows and not others, as once, few, many or a class when expanded.

J gene: TRBJ2-7
V gene: TRBV5-4
clone size: .
D gene: TRBD2
CDR3 protein: CASSPSGGRSYEQYF
CDR3 DNA: TGTGCCAGCAGCCCATCGGGGGGGAGGTCCTACGAGCAGTACTTC

J gene: TRBJ2-7
V gene: TRBV5-4
clone size: once
D gene: .
CDR3 protein: CASSLGSAAQFHEQYF
CDR3 DNA: TGTGCCAGCAGCTTGGGTTCGGCGGCACAATTTCACGAGCAGTACTTC

J gene: TRBJ1-2
V gene: TRBV28
clone size: .
D gene: TRBD1
CDR3 protein: CASSPRDRIYGYTF
CDR3 DNA: TGTGCCAGCAGTCCGCGGGACAGAATCTATGGCTACACCTTC

J gene: TRBJ2-7
V gene: TRBV29-1
clone size: .
D gene: TRBD2
CDR3 protein: CSVEGLAGEQYF
CDR3 DNA: TGCAGCGTCGAGGGACTAGCGGGGGAGCAGTACTTC

J gene: TRBJ1-2
V gene: TRBV20-1
clone size: .
D gene: TRBD1
CDR3 protein: CSASSFRQGVDGYTF
CDR3 DNA: TGCAGTGCTAGTTCTTTCCGTCAGGGGGTTGATGGCTACACCTTC

J gene: TRBJ1-5
V gene: TRBV24-1
clone size: .
D gene: TRBD1
CDR3 protein: CATSDPTRTGGNQPQHF
CDR3 DNA: TGTGCCACCAGTGACCCAACACGGACAGGGGGCAATCAGCCCCAGCATTTT

J gene: TRBJ2-1
V gene: TRBV24-1
clone size: .
D gene: .
CDR3 protein: CATSDSGGVQGRLNEQFF
CDR3 DNA: TGTGCCACCAGTGATTCCGGGGGCGTACAGGGGAGGCTCAATGAGCAGTTCTTC

J gene: TRBJ1-2
V gene: TRBV6-5
clone size: .
D gene: TRBD1
CDR3 protein: CASSSDRGRYGYTF
CDR3 DNA: TGTGCCAGCAGTTCAGACAGGGGGCGGTATGGCTACACCTTC

J gene: TRBJ1-5
V gene: TRBV6-1
clone size: .
D gene: .
CDR3 protein: CASSDQLGHQPQHF
CDR3 DNA: TGTGCCAGCAGTGATCAGTTGGGCCATCAGCCCCAGCATTTT

J gene: TRBJ2-3
V gene: TRBV2
clone size: few
D gene: .
CDR3 protein: CASSSVGTLDTQYF
CDR3 DNA: TGTGCCAGCAGTAGCGTGGGGACACTAGATACGCAGTATTTT

J gene: TRBJ2-3
V gene: TRBV3-1/TRBV3-2
clone size: .
D gene: TRBD2
CDR3 protein: CASSALAGGADTQYF
CDR3 DNA: TGTGCCAGCAGCGCACTAGCGGGAGGGGCAGATACGCAGTATTTT

J gene: TRBJ2-1
V gene: TRBV27
clone size: .
D gene: .
CDR3 protein: CASSLSVGGGEQFF
CDR3 DNA: TGTGCCAGCAGTTTAAGCGTAGGGGGGGGTGAGCAGTTCTTC

J gene: TRBJ2-3
V gene: TRBV5-1
clone size: .
D gene: TRBD1
CDR3 protein: CASSLGGTGGPSTDTQYF
CDR3 DNA: TGCGCCAGCAGCTTGGGCGGCACAGGGGGGCCTAGCACAGATACGCAGTATTTT

J gene: TRBJ1-5
V gene: TRBV10-3
clone size: .
D gene: TRBD1
CDR3 protein: CAISEQGAASNQPQHF
CDR3 DNA: TGTGCCATCAGTGAACAGGGGGCTGCTAGCAATCAGCCCCAGCATTTT

J gene: TRBJ1-2
V gene: TRBV29-1
clone size: .
D gene: TRBD1
CDR3 protein: CSAEERTGANYGYTF
CDR3 DNA: TGCAGCGCAGAAGAGAGGACAGGAGCTAACTATGGCTACACCTTC

J gene: TRBJ2-1
V gene: TRBV19
clone size: .
D gene: TRBD2
CDR3 protein: CASSDSGSLKDEQFF
CDR3 DNA: TGTGCCAGTAGCGATAGCGGGAGCCTCAAAGATGAGCAGTTCTTC

J gene: TRBJ2-5
V gene: TRBV2
clone size: .
D gene: .
CDR3 protein: CASTEGPEETQYF
CDR3 DNA: TGTGCCAGCACCGAGGGCCCCGAAGAGACCCAGTACTTC

J gene: TRBJ1-3
V gene: TRBV2
clone size: once
D gene: TRBD1
CDR3 protein: CASSPDRIPGNTIYF
CDR3 DNA: TGTGCCAGCAGCCCGGACAGGATACCTGGAAACACCATATATTTT

J gene: TRBJ2-2
V gene: TRBV11-2
clone size: .
D gene: TRBD1
CDR3 protein: CASSSQGAGGELFF
CDR3 DNA: TGTGCCAGCAGCTCACAGGGGGCGGGCGGGGAGCTGTTTTTT

J gene: TRBJ2-3
V gene: TRBV9
clone size: .
D gene: .
CDR3 protein: CASSVGISADTQYF
CDR3 DNA: TGTGCCAGCAGCGTAGGCATTTCAGCAGATACGCAGTATTTT

J gene: TRBJ2-5
V gene: TRBV5-1
clone size: .
D gene: TRBD2
CDR3 protein: CASSFGREGFQETQYF
CDR3 DNA: TGCGCCAGCAGCTTTGGGCGGGAGGGTTTCCAAGAGACCCAGTACTTC

J gene: TRBJ1-2
V gene: TRBV4-1
clone size: .
D gene: TRBD1
CDR3 protein: CASSQIQGVGYGYTF
CDR3 DNA: TGCGCCAGCAGCCAAATACAGGGGGTCGGCTATGGCTACACCTTC

J gene: TRBJ1-4
V gene: TRBV7-2
clone size: .
D gene: TRBD1
CDR3 protein: CASSSYPGQNNEKLFF
CDR3 DNA: TGTGCCAGCAGCTCCTACCCGGGACAGAATAATGAAAAACTGTTTTTT

J gene: TRBJ2-3
V gene: TRBV28
clone size: .
D gene: TRBD2
CDR3 protein: CASSYGGSSTDTQYF
CDR3 DNA: TGTGCCAGCAGTTACGGGGGGAGTAGCACAGATACGCAGTATTTT

J gene: TRBJ1-4
V gene: TRBV28
clone size: .
D gene: TRBD1
CDR3 protein: CASSLPGTGVGKLFF
CDR3 DNA: TGTGCCAGCAGTCTACCAGGGACAGGGGTTGGGAAACTGTTTTTT

J gene: TRBJ2-1
V gene: TRBV13
clone size: .
D gene: TRBD2
CDR3 protein: CASSAWTSGRDEQFF
CDR3 DNA: TGTGCCAGCAGCGCTTGGACTAGCGGGAGGGATGAGCAGTTCTTC

J gene: TRBJ2-3
V gene: TRBV24-1
clone size: few
D gene: TRBD2
CDR3 protein: CATSDNRAGPSTDTQYF
CDR3 DNA: TGTGCCACCAGTGACAACCGAGCGGGACCAAGCACAGATACGCAGTATTTT

J gene: TRBJ2-1
V gene: TRBV6-5
clone size: .
D gene: TRBD2
CDR3 protein: CASRGLAFYNEQFF
CDR3 DNA: TGTGCCAGCAGGGGACTAGCGTTTTACAATGAGCAGTTCTTC

J gene: TRBJ1-5
V gene: TRBV6-1
clone size: many
D gene: .
CDR3 protein: CASREVENQPQHF
CDR3 DNA: TGTGCCAGCAGGGAAGTAGAGAATCAGCCCCAGCATTTT

J gene: TRBJ2-5
V gene: TRBV7-2
clone size: .
D gene: .
CDR3 protein: CASSLLGFEETQYF
CDR3 DNA: TGTGCCAGCAGCTTACTAGGATTCGAAGAGACCCAGTACTTC

J gene: TRBJ1-1
V gene: TRBV18
clone size: .
D gene: TRBD1
CDR3 protein: CASSPTGVPREAFF
CDR3 DNA: TGTGCCAGCTCACCGACAGGGGTTCCTCGGGAAGCTTTCTTT

J gene: TRBJ2-1
V gene: TRBV29-1
clone size: .
D gene: .
CDR3 protein: CSVVGQGLNEQFF
CDR3 DNA: TGCAGCGTGGTTGGTCAGGGACTTAATGAGCAGTTCTTC

J gene: TRBJ1-4
V gene: TRBV3-1/TRBV3-2
clone size: .
D gene: .
CDR3 protein: CASSRREKLFF
CDR3 DNA: TGTGCCAGCAGCCGGAGGGAGAAACTGTTTTTT

J gene: TRBJ2-1
V gene: TRBV5-1
clone size: .
D gene: .
CDR3 protein: CASRGDYNEQFF
CDR3 DNA: TGCGCCAGCAGAGGAGACTACAATGAGCAGTTCTTC

J gene: TRBJ2-3
V gene: TRBV5-1
clone size: .
D gene: TRBD1
CDR3 protein: CASNSQGSDTQYF
CDR3 DNA: TGCGCCAGCAACTCACAGGGGTCAGATACGCAGTATTTT